The TCR beta chain under discussion was sequenced for a study of blood T cell repertoires in COVID-19. Study context: COVID-19 samples collected from the United States, Italy and Spain covered acute and convalescent phases. PBMCs, B-cell-depleted T cells, or T cells were the source of the cDNA or gDNA that made up the material.

This clone was seen once. Original processing methods: Amplification with reference gene primers provided the estimates of nucleated cell counts. Assay used: immunoSEQ multiplex PCR; TCRdb lists only in-frame clones, some missing. That table gives V, J and clone size, and the DNA gave D and trimming. The repertoire holds around 250,000 clones, with approximately 86% as singletons. Germline CDR1 is SGHTA and CDR2 is FQGNSA. This CDR3 comprises 15 residues. J was trimmed by 4 bases and V by 5 bases; bases with no gene match: 8. The chain combines TRBV7-2 with TRBJ2-1, with 7 nucleotides matching TRBD2. The TCR was taken from a man in his late teens or twenties with active or convalescent COVID-19. Input material: peripheral blood. CDR3 DNA: TGTGCCAGCAGCAGGCGGGGGACGTATTACAATGAGCAGTTCTTC. It translates to CASSRRGTYYNEQFF.